The 12 T cell receptor beta chains listed next were all sequenced from one sample in a study of shared clonotypes between healthy human individuals. Profiling relied on immunoSEQ multiplex PCR, and the TCRdb table lists in-frame clones only, not all of them. This table holds 1,500,000 or so clones, 98% found once. The source material was naive CD4+ T cells sorted from blood. As for subset: CD45RA+ positively selected. The origin of the receptors is a man in his thirties or forties in good health.

The chain joins TRBV5-4 to TRBJ1-4; D unresolved. Germline CDR1 reads SGHNT; CDR2 reads YYREEE (reference sequence). This CDR3 comprises 15 residues. V gave up 4 bases and J gave up 8 bases, with 18 bases separating them. The CDR3 protein is CASSRPDTYGEKLFF. CDR3 in DNA: TGTGCCAGCAGCCGCCCTGATACGTACGGGGAAAAACTGTTTTTT.

The chain uses TRBV2 and TRBJ2-1; a weak D match, TRBD2 (6 bases). Trimming shortened V by 8 bases and J by 9 bases, and 23 bases separated the two germline ends. In germline, CDR1 is SNHLY, CDR2 FYNNEI. The CDR3 covers 15 residues. The CDR3 bases are TGTGCCAGCGTGGGGGTTCGTCGACTAGGGGCTGAGCAGTTCTTC. It translates to CASVGVRRLGAEQFF.

This chain links TRBV7-8 with TRBJ2-7, with a weak D call TRBD2 (6 bases). V lost 10 bases, J lost 2 bases, and 21 bases lay in between. Germline-derived CDR1 and CDR2 are SGHVS and FQNEAQ. The CDR3 runs to 15 residues. Here the CDR3 DNA reads TGTGCCATCTCCCCCTCACTAGCCCAACCCTACGAGCAGTACTTC. Its translation: CAISPSLAQPYEQYF. The full variable domain, with the rest looked up from reference TRBV7-8 and TRBJ2-7, is GAGVSQSPRYKVAKRGQDVALRCDPISGHVSLFWYQQALGQGPEFLTYFQNEAQLDKSGLPSDRFFAERPEGSVSTLKIQRTQQEDSAVYLCAISPSLAQPYEQYFGPGTRLTVT.

The CDR3 DNA follows: TGCAGCGTAGCTAGACTAGCGGGAGTTGGCGAGACCCAGTACTTC. Translated, it gives CSVARLAGVGETQYF. The V and J genes are TRBV29-1 and TRBJ2-5; TRBD2 matches 12 bases. Trimming removed 6 bases from V and 5 bases from J; junction bases left unmatched: 10. Germline V gene lookup returns CDR1 SQVTM and CDR2 ANQGSEA. This CDR3 comprises 15 residues.

The DNA for the CDR3 is TGTGCCAGCAGCTTAGTAGGGACCGGGGCCAACGTCCTGACTTTC. Protein: CASSLVGTGANVLTF. The chain is built from TRBV7-8 and TRBJ2-6, with D perhaps given as TRBD1 or TRBD2 (5 bases each). The V and J ends lost 1 base and 4 bases respectively, with 8 bases between them. The CDR3 totals 15 residues. Germline V gives CDR1 SGHVS, CDR2 FQNEAQ.

The genes are TRBV27 and TRBJ2-3, with TRBD2 matching over 13 bases. This CDR3 region has 15 residues. Per germline, CDR1 MNHEY and CDR2 SMNVEV (reference sequence). Trimming took 5 bases from V and 6 from J; bases not matched to a gene: 5. The CDR3 sequence: CASSHGTSGEDTQYF. The CDR3 DNA follows: TGTGCCAGCAGTCACGGGACTAGCGGGGAGGATACGCAGTATTTT.

The chain uses TRBV29-1 and TRBJ2-7; 10 nucleotides agree with TRBD1. In germline, CDR1 is SQVTM, CDR2 ANQGSEA. With V trimmed by 5 bases and J by 5 bases, 6 bases remained unmatched. CDR3 length: 13 residues. CDR3 coding DNA: TGCAGCGTTCGGGACAGGGGATTGCACGAGCAGTACTTC. The encoded protein is CSVRDRGLHEQYF.

V is TRBV28 and J is TRBJ2-1; 7 nucleotides line up with TRBD2. Germline assignment: CDR1 MDHEN and CDR2 SYDVKM. CDR3 length: 17 residues. The J segment lost 2 bases and the V segment lost 2 bases, leaving 9 bases of the junction unmatched. CDR3 in amino acids: CASSLLSGGVTYNEQFF. Written as DNA, the CDR3 is TGTGCCAGCAGTTTACTGTCGGGGGGTGTAACCTACAATGAGCAGTTCTTC.

With respect to this clone: Other DNA sequences in the same sample also yield this CDR3. The chain employs TRBV28 and TRBJ2-7; no definite D call. V lost 1 base and J 2 bases, leaving 6 bases between the germline ends. Germline CDR1 and CDR2: MDHEN and SYDVKM. This CDR3 is built from 13 residues. CDR3 nucleotides: TGTGCCAGCAGTTTATCAGATGCCTACGAGCAGTACTTC. Protein product: CASSLSDAYEQYF.

A word on this clone: Other DNA variants within this sample encode the same CDR3. This chain uses TRBV29-1 with TRBJ2-1, with D hard to call. V lost 6 bases and J 4 bases, leaving 4 bases between the germline ends. Germline values: CDR1 SQVTM, CDR2 ANQGSEA. The CDR3 has 10 amino acids. The CDR3 DNA reads TGCAGCGTCTCTTACAATGAGCAGTTCTTC. Translating it yields CSVSYNEQFF.

The J gene is TRBJ1-2, the V gene TRBV5-1; no reliable D call. The CDR3 is 16 residues long. Between the trimmed V and J ends, which lost 0 bases and 4 bases, there was a span of 16 bases. From germline, CDR1 is SGHRS and CDR2 YFSETQ. Written as DNA, the CDR3 is TGCGCCAGCAGCTTGGATCGGGCAGGAGCTGGCTATGGCTACACCTTC. Translated: CASSLDRAGAGYGYTF.

The chain has TRBV25-1 and TRBJ2-7, with 7 positions matching TRBD2. The germline V gene has CDR1 MGHDK and CDR2 SYGVNS. The CDR3 contains 12 residues. J gave up 3 bases and V 9 bases, and 5 bases lay outside the gene matches. This chain's CDR3 is CASVGGIYEQYF. The CDR3 DNA follows: TGTGCCAGTGTGGGGGGGATCTACGAGCAGTACTTC.